The 27 T cell receptor beta chains presented below share a single source sample, sequenced in a study of blood T cell repertoires in COVID-19 (TCRdb year 2020). Library preparation was by the immunoSEQ multiplex PCR assay. Held by TCRdb, this immuneACCESS table contains in-frame sequences only and omits some clones. Under half of the omission traces to an unresolved V gene where checked; the cause of the rest is unknown. The sample data list 110,000 to 150,000 clones, and over 75% of these were observed just once. The ten largest account for less than 3% of the sample. Sequencing was performed on peripheral blood. The receptors originated from a man aged 45-65 years with acute or convalescent COVID-19.

J is TRBJ2-7 and V is TRBV4-2; a possible D gene is TRBD2 (6 bases). There are 16 residues in the CDR3. Trimming pared 0 bases from V and 3 bases from J, leaving 15 bases between. The germline gives CDR1 LGHNA, CDR2 YNFKEQ. The CDR3 sequence is CASSQDRDGSVYEQYF. In DNA form, the CDR3 reads TGTGCCAGCAGCCAAGACAGGGACGGGAGTGTCTACGAGCAGTACTTC.

This chain connects TRBV5-1 to TRBJ1-1; no reliable D call. Per germline, CDR1 SGHRS and CDR2 YFSETQ. CDR3 length: 17 residues. V shed 3 bases and J shed 0 bases, with 18 bases lying between them. The CDR3 here is CASSSAGRVPLNTEAFF. Written as DNA, the CDR3 is TGCGCCAGCAGCTCCGCGGGTCGGGTTCCCTTGAACACTGAAGCTTTCTTT.

This CDR3 is CASSLSKETPLGPQHF. DNA for the CDR3: TGTGCCAGCAGTTTATCGAAGGAGACTCCACTGGGGCCCCAGCATTTT. The chain employs TRBV27 and TRBJ1-5; D gene unclear. Trimming shortened V by 0 bases and J by 9 bases, and 18 bases separated the two germline ends. The CDR3 contains 16 residues. Germline lookup yields CDR1 MNHEY and CDR2 SMNVEV (reference sequence).

This clone was recorded once. The CDR3 sequence: CASSLAASYEQYF. The CDR3 DNA is TGTGCCAGCAGCCTAGCGGCCTCCTACGAGCAGTACTTC. The gene calls are TRBV6-5 and TRBJ2-7, with 7 bases identical to TRBD2. The junction had 2 bases not matched to a gene; V was cut back by 6 bases and J by 0 bases. In germline, CDR1 is MNHEY, CDR2 SVGAGI. This CDR3 is 13 amino acids long.

The chain links TRBV13 to TRBJ2-7; 9 bases fit TRBD1. The CDR3 length is 16 residues. After removal of 4 bases from V and 0 bases from J, the junction contained 7 bases not matched to a gene. Germline V CDR1 and CDR2: PRHDT, FYEKMQ (reference sequence). CDR3 DNA sequence: TGTGCCAGCAGCTATTTACAGGGGGCGAGCTCCTACGAGCAGTACTTC. It is translated as CASSYLQGASSYEQYF.

Relative to its sample, this clone is medium-sized (0.01 to 0.1%). Here the CDR3 reads CASSSRDLAVSDGYTF. For the CDR3, the DNA is TGTGCCAGCAGCTCCAGGGATCTGGCCGTGTCGGATGGCTACACCTTC. The chain joins TRBV11-3 to TRBJ1-2, with D possibly being TRBD1 (5 bases). The CDR3 covers 16 residues. V lost 4 bases and J 6 bases, leaving 21 bases between the germline ends. Germline CDR1 is SGHNT and CDR2 is YENEEA.

The chain couples TRBV15 to TRBJ2-7; D ambiguous. This CDR3 contains 13 residues. Trimming removed 3 bases from V and 3 bases from J, with 9 bases in between. Germline CDR1 LNHNV, CDR2 YYDKDF (reference sequence). CDR3 DNA: TGTGCCACCAGCAGGGGTGAGGTCTACGAGCAGTACTTC. It encodes CATSRGEVYEQYF.

V gene TRBV7-2 combines with J gene TRBJ2-1, with D possibly matching TRBD1 (5 bases). This CDR3 is built from 13 residues. Germline V gene lookup returns CDR1 SGHTA and CDR2 FQGNSA. Deletions cut 1 base from V and 8 bases from J, with 9 bases between. The CDR3 coding sequence is TGTGCCAGCAGCTTAGGCAGGGCCCATGAGCAGTTCTTC. Protein: CASSLGRAHEQFF.

V is TRBV27 and J is TRBJ2-2, with a weak D call TRBD1 (6 bases). V lost 3 bases to trimming and J lost 7 bases, with 9 bases between them. There are 13 residues in the CDR3. Germline loops: CDR1 MNHEY, CDR2 SMNVEV (reference sequence). In DNA, the CDR3 is TGTGCCAGCAGTTTTACAGGGATCGGGGAGCTGTTTTTT. Translating it yields CASSFTGIGELFF.

CDR3 sequence reads: CASSLDTGADEQFF. CDR3 in DNA: TGTGCCAGCAGTTTAGACACAGGGGCCGATGAGCAGTTCTTC. The J gene is TRBJ2-1, the V gene TRBV27, with 7 bases identical to TRBD1. Losses at the gene ends were 2 bases for V and 8 bases for J; bases not matched to a gene: 6. The CDR3 has 14 residues. The germline V gene encodes CDR1 MNHEY and CDR2 SMNVEV (reference sequence).

The rearrangement uses TRBV6-5 and TRBJ1-3, with a weak D call TRBD1 (5 bases). Germline CDR1 is MNHEY and CDR2 is SVGAGI. V was shortened by 6 bases and J by 0 bases, with 12 bases between the two germline ends. The CDR3 consists of 15 residues. The CDR3 protein is CASRAGRNSGNTIYF. Written as DNA, the CDR3 is TGTGCCAGCAGGGCGGGACGGAACTCTGGAAACACCATATATTTT.

This sequence joins TRBV24-1 and TRBJ1-2; unclear D gene. V was cut by 3 bases and J by 8 bases, with 15 bases left in between. This CDR3 comprises 14 residues. Per the germline V gene, CDR1 is KGHDR and CDR2 is SFDVKD. In nucleotides, the CDR3 is TGTGCCACCAGTGATCCTAGTTTTGACCGGGGCTACACCTTC. Residues: CATSDPSFDRGYTF.

The chain carries TRBV7-2 and TRBJ2-2, with D hard to call. Deletions cut 4 bases from V and 4 bases from J, with 10 bases between. This CDR3 has 14 amino acids. Germline CDR1 SGHTA, CDR2 FQGNSA. CDR3 in DNA: TGTGCCAGCAGCTCCGATTGGAGCACCGGGGAGCTGTTTTTT. Protein product: CASSSDWSTGELFF.

The gene calls are TRBV5-1 and TRBJ1-4; tentative D call: TRBD1 (5 bases). Germline CDR1 reads SGHRS; CDR2 reads YFSETQ. The CDR3 sequence is 16 residues long. The germline V and J ends were trimmed by 3 bases and 5 bases, with 17 bases remaining between them. The CDR3 loop reads CASSSLETELNEKLFF. In nucleotides, the CDR3 is TGCGCCAGCAGCTCCTTAGAGACAGAATTAAATGAAAAACTGTTTTTT. The whole variable domain, remainder taken from reference TRBV5-1 and TRBJ1-4, is KAGVTQTPRYLIKTRGQQVTLSCSPISGHRSVSWYQQTPGQGLQFLFEYFSETQRNKGNFPGRFSGRQFSNSRSEMNVSTLELGDSALYLCASSSLETELNEKLFFGSGTQLSVL.

The V call is TRBV3-1 (or the pseudogene TRBV3-2), the J call TRBJ1-4; a possible D gene is TRBD1 (5 bases). The CDR3 is 14 amino acids. V lost 4 bases to trimming and J lost 2 bases, with 8 bases between them. Per the germline V gene, CDR1 is LGHDT and CDR2 is YNNKEL (reference sequence). This chain's CDR3 is CASSPQGTNEKLFF. CDR3 bases: TGTGCCAGCAGCCCGCAGGGTACTAATGAAAAACTGTTTTTT.

The rearrangement links TRBV9 to TRBJ1-5; 8 bases fit TRBD1. CDR3 length equals 15 residues. V shed 2 bases and J 6 bases; nucleotides not matched to a gene: 7. Germline CDR1 reads SGDLS; CDR2 reads YYNGEE. The CDR3: CASSVEGQDGQPQHF. The CDR3 DNA reads TGTGCCAGCAGCGTCGAGGGACAGGATGGTCAGCCCCAGCATTTT. Full variable domain (missing parts from reference TRBV9 and TRBJ1-5): DSGVTQTPKHLITATGQRVTLRCSPRSGDLSVYWYQQSLDQGLQFLIQYYNGEERAKGNILERFSAQQFPDLHSELNLSSLELGDSALYFCASSVEGQDGQPQHFGDGTRLSIL.

The chain combines TRBV7-9 with TRBJ1-2; D may be TRBD1 (6 bases). V shed 5 bases and J shed 4 bases, with 17 bases lying between them. Germline V gene sequence: CDR1 SEHNR, CDR2 FQNEAQ (reference sequence). The CDR3 covers 15 residues. The chain's CDR3 is CASSEQGASFYGYTF. The DNA for the CDR3 is TGTGCCAGCAGCGAACAGGGCGCGAGTTTCTATGGCTACACCTTC.

The chain has TRBV9 and TRBJ1-3, with 8 positions matching TRBD1. V lost 2 bases to trimming and J lost 4 bases; unmatched junction nucleotides: 5. CDR1 is SGDLS, CDR2 YYNGEE, per germline. This CDR3 has 15 amino acids. The DNA for the CDR3 is TGTGCCAGCAGCGTCGGTGCAGGGGGCGGAAACACCATATATTTT. Its protein product is CASSVGAGGGNTIYF.

V is TRBV11-2 and J is TRBJ2-1, with 14 bases that match TRBD2. CDR3 length: 17 residues. The germline V gene encodes CDR1 SGHAT and CDR2 FQNNGV. V was clipped by 5 bases and J by 1 base; unmatched bases: 4. CDR3 sequence (DNA): TGTGCCAGCAGCCTCCGACTAGCGGGGGGGTCCTACAATGAGCAGTTCTTC. Amino acid sequence: CASSLRLAGGSYNEQFF.

The gene calls are TRBV19 and TRBJ1-2; D unresolved. Per the germline V gene, CDR1 is LNHDA and CDR2 is SQIVND (reference sequence). Trimming removed 2 bases from V and 1 base from J, with 17 bases in between. CDR3 size: 17 residues. CDR3 sequence: CASSISSFAGNNYGYTF. Here the CDR3 DNA reads TGTGCCAGTAGTATATCCTCCTTTGCCGGGAATAACTATGGCTACACCTTC.

The rearrangement uses TRBV6-5 and TRBJ1-4, with 9 bases identical to TRBD1. Germline CDR1 is MNHEY and CDR2 is SVGAGI. This CDR3 is built from 13 residues. V gave up 9 bases and J gave up 8 bases; unmatched junction bases: 7. CDR3 sequence: CASDLGTGEKLFF. The CDR3 nucleotides are TGTGCCAGTGATTTGGGGACAGGGGAAAAACTGTTTTTT.

The gene calls are TRBV3-1 (or the pseudogene TRBV3-2) and TRBJ1-5; 7 bases align to TRBD1. The ends lost 6 bases at V and 5 bases at J; junction bases unmatched: 4. CDR1 is LGHDT, CDR2 YNNKEL, per germline (reference sequence). The CDR3 consists of 13 residues. The CDR3 nucleotides are TGTGCCAGCAGTCGAACAGGGGATCAGCCCCAGCATTTT. This encodes CASSRTGDQPQHF.

The rearrangement links TRBV29-1 to TRBJ2-1; 9 bases map to TRBD2. The junction had 1 base not matched to a gene; V was cut back by 4 bases and J by 6 bases. The CDR3 has 12 amino acids. Germline values: CDR1 SQVTM, CDR2 ANQGSEA. The CDR3 coding sequence is TGCAGCGTTGGGCGGGGGGGCAATGAGCAGTTCTTC. Translation: CSVGRGGNEQFF.

The rearrangement joins TRBV5-6 to TRBJ2-1; 7 nucleotides line up with TRBD1. CDR3 length: 15 amino acids. Per germline, CDR1 SGHDT and CDR2 YYEEEE. J gave up 3 bases and V 6 bases, and 9 bases lay outside the gene matches. In nucleotides, the CDR3 is TGTGCCAGCACCCCGTTGACAGGGAACTACAATGAGCAGTTCTTC. Amino acids: CASTPLTGNYNEQFF.

V and J are TRBV11-3 and TRBJ2-3; 9 bases align to TRBD2. V shed 0 bases and J 0 bases; nucleotides not matched to a gene: 13. The V gene's germline CDR1 is SGHNT and CDR2 YENEEA. The CDR3 spans 20 residues. This CDR3 reads CASSLEGPAGGLGSTDTQYF. DNA for the CDR3: TGTGCCAGCAGCTTAGAAGGACCGGCGGGGGGGCTTGGGAGCACAGATACGCAGTATTTT.

The J gene is TRBJ2-1, the V gene TRBV11-3, with D unresolved. The CDR3 extends over 11 amino acids. CDR1 SGHNT and CDR2 YENEEA come from the germline V gene. Deletions cut 2 bases from V and 12 bases from J, with 8 bases between. The CDR3 sequence: CASSLTGSQFF. In DNA, the CDR3 is TGTGCCAGCAGCTTAACCGGGTCGCAGTTCTTC.

The gene calls are TRBV2 and TRBJ1-1; D possibly corresponds to TRBD1 (6 bases). Germline CDR1 SNHLY, CDR2 FYNNEI. The germline V and J ends were trimmed by 2 bases and 5 bases, with 12 bases remaining between them. This CDR3 comprises 14 residues. The CDR3 spells CASSESQGGTEAFF. CDR3 in DNA: TGTGCCAGCAGTGAAAGTCAAGGGGGAACTGAAGCTTTCTTT. Supplemented by reference TRBV2 and TRBJ1-1, the full variable domain reads EPEVTQTPSHQVTQMGQEVILRCVPISNHLYFYWYRQILGQKVEFLVSFYNNEISEKSEIFDDQFSVERPDGSNFTLKIRSTKLEDSAMYFCASSESQGGTEAFFGQGTRLTVV.